This entry lists 5 T cell receptor beta chains sequenced from one sample in a study of T cells in Graves' hyperthyroidism and ophthalmopathy. Amplification targeted TCR beta CDR3 regions from RNA transcripts. During a first-round RT-PCR of the TCR CDR3, the HTBI primer set was used. TCRdb reanalysed the multiplex PCR reads using MiXCR and keeps one entry per CDR3 protein. The repertoire holds about 700,000 distinct CDR3 sequences, with around 13% as singletons. Sequencing was done on a sample of blood. The receptors were gathered from a woman under 30 with Graves' hyperthyroidism.

The sample holds many counts of this clonotype. CDR3 bases: TGTGCCAGCAGCTTTGGGACACCTAATAGCAATCAGCCCCAGCATTTT. This codes for CASSFGTPNSNQPQHF. V and J are TRBV7-2 and TRBJ1-5; D might be TRBD1 (6 bases). The CDR3 loop spans 16 amino acids. Between the trimmed V and J ends, which lost 3 bases and 0 bases, there was a span of 12 bases. The germline V gene has CDR1 SGHTA and CDR2 FQGNSA.

This clonotype was counted a few times. DNA for the CDR3: TGCGCCAGCAGCCAGAGGGGGACAGGGGCGAGCTATGGCTACACCTTC. Its protein is CASSQRGTGASYGYTF. The V gene is TRBV4-1, the J gene TRBJ1-2; 10 nucleotides agree with TRBD1. Germline assignment: CDR1 MGHRA and CDR2 YSYEKL. V lost 3 bases, J lost 4 bases, and 8 bases stayed unmatched. The CDR3 covers 16 residues.

This clonotype was counted at least ten times. The chain couples TRBV2 to TRBJ2-2, with TRBD1 as a possible D gene (6 bases). V lost 6 bases, J lost 4 bases, and 9 bases lay in between. Germline CDR1 and CDR2: SNHLY and FYNNEI. The CDR3 totals 13 residues. This CDR3 reads CASRIQGTGELFF. CDR3 sequence (DNA): TGTGCCAGCAGGATACAGGGCACCGGGGAGCTGTTTTTT. The whole variable domain, remainder taken from reference TRBV2 and TRBJ2-2, is EPEVTQTPSHQVTQMGQEVILRCVPISNHLYFYWYRQILGQKVEFLVSFYNNEISEKSEIFDDQFSVERPDGSNFTLKIRSTKLEDSAMYFCASRIQGTGELFFGEGSRLTVL.

The chain links TRBV9 to TRBJ2-5; 10 bases agree with TRBD2. Germline V gene sequence: CDR1 SGDLS, CDR2 YYNGEE. Losses at the gene ends were 4 bases for V and 2 bases for J; bases not matched to a gene: 11. The CDR3 sequence is 17 residues long. CDR3 amino acids: CASSRRGLAGVQETQYF. The CDR3 nucleotides are TGTGCCAGCAGCCGTCGGGGGCTAGCGGGAGTTCAAGAGACCCAGTACTTC. Full variable domain (missing parts from reference TRBV9 and TRBJ2-5): DSGVTQTPKHLITATGQRVTLRCSPRSGDLSVYWYQQSLDQGLQFLIQYYNGEERAKGNILERFSAQQFPDLHSELNLSSLELGDSALYFCASSRRGLAGVQETQYFGPGTRLLVL.

This clonotype has a count of ten or more. V usage is TRBV30 and J usage is TRBJ1-3; D gene uncertain. Germline-derived CDR1 and CDR2 are GTSNPN and SVGIG (reference sequence). The CDR3 spans 15 residues. Trimming removed 2 bases from V and 0 bases from J, with 11 bases in between. This CDR3 is CAWSLDAYSGNTIYF. For the CDR3, the DNA is TGTGCCTGGAGTTTGGACGCTTACTCTGGAAACACCATATATTTT.